Listed here are 12 T cell receptor beta chains from one sample, sequenced in a study of OX40 agonist ivuxolimab in advanced cancers. Method: immunoSEQ multiplex PCR; TCRdb's copy keeps in-frame clones and lacks some. The profile covers roughly 70,000 clones, with about four fifths appearing a single time and over 6.5% taken by the ten largest. The sample consisted of CD4+ or CD8+ T cells sorted from blood, taken in a trial of the OX40 agonist ivuxolimab. Receptor source: an adult with an advanced solid tumor such as melanoma, head and neck, liver or kidney cancer.

J is TRBJ1-2 and V is TRBV10-3; no reliable D call. CDR1 is ENHRY, CDR2 SYGVKD, per germline. V shed 0 bases and J shed 8 bases, with 10 bases lying between them. The CDR3 has 13 residues. The CDR3 nucleotides read TGTGCCATCAGTGAGTCGAATTCGAAAGGCTACACCTTC. This encodes CAISESNSKGYTF.

The chain carries TRBV4-3 and TRBJ2-1; D is possibly TRBD1 or TRBD2 (5 bases each). V was cut by 0 bases and J by 6 bases, with 15 bases left in between. Germline V gene data show CDR1 as LGHNA and CDR2 as YSLEER. The CDR3 runs to 16 residues. The CDR3 protein is CASSQDYRGSGNEQFF. In DNA, the CDR3 is TGCGCCAGCAGCCAAGATTACCGGGGCTCGGGCAATGAGCAGTTCTTC.

The rearrangement links TRBV29-1 to TRBJ2-1, with D perhaps TRBD2 (6 bases). V lost 2 bases and J 8 bases, leaving 13 bases between the germline ends. The CDR3 has 13 residues. Germline-derived CDR1 and CDR2 are SQVTM and ANQGSEA. DNA of the CDR3: TGCAGCGTTGAAACTAGCCCATTCGATGAGCAGTTCTTC. Amino acids: CSVETSPFDEQFF.

The genes are TRBV27 and TRBJ2-7; D remains unclear. The CDR3 totals 13 residues. V lost 5 bases and J 4 bases, leaving 12 bases between the germline ends. The germline gives CDR1 MNHEY, CDR2 SMNVEV (reference sequence). The CDR3 nucleotides are TGTGCCAGCAGTCTGTTTCTGGGATACGAGCAGTACTTC. Protein product: CASSLFLGYEQYF.

V usage is TRBV2 and J usage is TRBJ2-2; weak D call: TRBD2 (7 bases). The CDR3 has 17 amino acids. With 4 bases removed from V and 6 bases from J, the gap between germline ends came to 21 bases. The germline V gene has CDR1 SNHLY and CDR2 FYNNEI. CDR3 protein: CASSGRGRLASSGELFF. The CDR3, as DNA: TGTGCCAGCAGTGGAAGGGGGAGACTAGCATCATCCGGGGAGCTGTTTTTT.

The chain couples TRBV6-5 to TRBJ2-3; 7 nucleotides agree with TRBD2. V gave up 7 bases and J gave up 2 bases; unmatched junction bases: 6. Germline V gene sequence: CDR1 MNHEY, CDR2 SVGAGI. The CDR3 loop spans 14 amino acids. In nucleotides, the CDR3 is TGTGCCAGCACGGGGGGATCACTCACAGATACGCAGTATTTT. It encodes CASTGGSLTDTQYF.

This rearrangement joins TRBV4-2 to TRBJ2-7; 8 nucleotides line up with TRBD1. Germline CDR1 is LGHNA and CDR2 is YNFKEQ. The CDR3 has 15 amino acids. J lost 2 bases, V lost 5 bases, and 8 bases had no gene match. The CDR3 region has the DNA TGTGCCAGCAGCTCACCGGGACAGGAGGCCTACGAGCAGTACTTC. Its protein product is CASSSPGQEAYEQYF.

The rearrangement uses TRBV7-9 and TRBJ1-1; TRBD1 aligns across 8 bases. Germline V CDR1 and CDR2: SEHNR, FQNEAQ (reference sequence). The V and J ends lost 5 bases and 0 bases, in that order; junction bases with no gene match: 8. The CDR3 has 16 amino acids. CDR3 DNA: TGTGCCAGCAGCCCTAGCCAGGGGGCAATGAACACTGAAGCTTTCTTT. It codes for CASSPSQGAMNTEAFF.

This rearrangement joins TRBV29-1 to TRBJ2-5, with TRBD1 identical over 9 bases. Germline CDR1 reads SQVTM; CDR2 reads ANQGSEA. With 5 bases clipped from V and 5 bases from J, the junction kept 12 bases outside the gene matches. There are 15 residues in the CDR3. The CDR3 reads CSVPDQTGGQETQYF. DNA for the CDR3: TGCAGCGTTCCCGATCAGACAGGGGGTCAGGAGACCCAGTACTTC.

This clone was found once. This chain connects TRBV27 to TRBJ2-1; 14 bases fit TRBD2. Germline V gene sequence: CDR1 MNHEY, CDR2 SMNVEV (reference sequence). The J segment lost 0 bases and the V segment lost 5 bases, leaving 15 bases of the junction unmatched. The CDR3 extends over 21 amino acids. The CDR3: CASSPTPGTSGRGNSYNEQFF. The CDR3 nucleotides read TGTGCCAGCAGTCCCACCCCCGGGACTAGCGGGAGAGGAAACTCCTACAATGAGCAGTTCTTC.

The CDR3 reads CASSQDPRVPTYEQYV. CDR3 DNA sequence: TGCGCCAGCAGCCAAGACCCGAGGGTTCCAACCTACGAGCAGTACGTC. V is TRBV4-1 and J is TRBJ2-7, with D maybe TRBD2 (5 bases). The CDR3 length is 16 residues. Deletions cut 0 bases from V and 2 bases from J, with 14 bases between. The germline V gene has CDR1 MGHRA and CDR2 YSYEKL.

This sequence joins TRBV7-2 and TRBJ2-7; TRBD2 matches 9 bases. Germline lookup yields CDR1 SGHTA and CDR2 FQGNSA. This CDR3 is built from 14 residues. V lost 6 bases to trimming and J lost 2 bases; unmatched junction nucleotides: 5. CDR3 sequence reads: CASRRTSGPYEQYF. The CDR3, as DNA: TGTGCCAGCAGACGAACTAGCGGGCCCTACGAGCAGTACTTC.